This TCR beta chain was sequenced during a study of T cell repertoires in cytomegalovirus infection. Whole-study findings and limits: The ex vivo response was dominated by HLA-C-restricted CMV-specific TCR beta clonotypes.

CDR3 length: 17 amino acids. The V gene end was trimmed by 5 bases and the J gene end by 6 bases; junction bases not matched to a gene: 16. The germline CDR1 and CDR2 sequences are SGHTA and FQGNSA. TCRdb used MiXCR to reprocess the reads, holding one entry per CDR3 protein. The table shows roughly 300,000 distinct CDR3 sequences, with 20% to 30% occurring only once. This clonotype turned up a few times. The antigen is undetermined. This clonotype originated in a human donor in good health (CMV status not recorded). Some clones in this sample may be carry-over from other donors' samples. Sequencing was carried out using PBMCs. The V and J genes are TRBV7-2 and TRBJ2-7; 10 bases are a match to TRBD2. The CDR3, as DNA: TGTGCCAGCAGCCCCCGGGGGGCTAGCGGGAGTCTATTCGAGCAGTACTTC. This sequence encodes CASSPRGASGSLFEQYF.